This TCR beta chain was captured by sequencing in a study of OX40 agonist ivuxolimab in advanced cancers. At the level of the whole study: Ivuxolimab was a fully human IgG2 agonistic monoclonal antibody targeting the costimulatory receptor OX40 (CD134). Intravenous ivuxolimab was administered to patients every 2 weeks at six dose levels: 0.01, 0.1, 0.3, 1.5, 3 and 10 mg/kg. Among the 50 to 55 dose-escalation patients, some 20 had hepatocellular carcinoma, approximately 15 melanoma, 9 renal cell carcinoma and 9 head and neck cancer. The dose-escalation cohort was about 83% male with a mean age of about 54 years, ranging from roughly 23 to 90. Patients were allowed to have had prior anti-PD-1, anti-PD-L1 or anti-CTLA-4 therapy, and approximately 40% of the dose-escalation patients had previously received checkpoint inhibitors. Partial responses occurred in three dose-escalation patients, of whom one had hepatocellular carcinoma and two had cutaneous melanoma. Peripheral TCRbeta sequencing aimed to test whether ivuxolimab altered TCR sequence diversity and caused clonal T-cell expansion. The paper covers the monotherapy dose-escalation part of the phase I ivuxolimab trial, which included N ≈ 57 patients.

The trial excluded patients who had a history of autoimmune disease or were on systemic immunosuppression. Peripheral blood for TCR sequencing was collected from all dose cohorts at baseline, on cycle 4 day 1, and on cycle 7 day 1. Samples came from an open-label, multicenter, first-in-human phase I dose-escalation trial of ivuxolimab. The trial enrolled adults with locally advanced or metastatic head and neck squamous cell, hepatocellular, melanoma or renal cell carcinoma. CD4+ and CD8+ T cells were sorted separately from peripheral blood before TCR sequencing. Genomic DNA was isolated from the sorted cells so that the TCRbeta CDR3 region could be sequenced. The immunoSEQ Assay was used to sequence the TCRbeta CDR3 regions. TCRdb holds this immuneACCESS table with in-frame rearrangements only. Some clones are missing; in checked studies, unresolved V genes explain under half, and the rest has no known cause. The sample records about 91,000 clones, 84% of which are singletons. Of the sample, roughly 1.1% falls within the top ten clones.

The germline V gene encodes CDR1 DFQATT and CDR2 SNEGSKA (reference sequence). The CDR3 sequence holds 11 residues, the cysteine and phenylalanine included. Left in the record is the CDR3 DNA by itself, 33 bases read in frame from the first base. The V end loses 6 bases and the J end loses 8 bases, and a stretch of 13 bases separates them. What the work shows at the level of the full study, not this receptor alone: After ivuxolimab, CD8+ T cells had more expanded clones than CD4+ T cells on average. Partial responders in the 0.1-3.0 mg/kg groups had among the lowest normalized peripheral clonal expansion, especially among CD8+ T cells. Which antigens the clonally expanded peripheral T cells were specific for was not determined. Low levels of normalized T-cell clonal expansion were also seen in some patients who did not respond. At doses of 0.1 to 3.0 mg/kg, clonal expansion of both CD4+ and CD8+ T cells in blood was seen between baseline and week 6.

About this clone: The antigen it binds to is not known. No quality values exist for individual bases; no much larger clone is one base distant.

This sequence originates from an adult with an advanced solid tumor such as melanoma, head and neck, liver or kidney cancer. This sequence uses TRBV20-1 and TRBJ1-1; the D region possibly corresponds to TRBD1 (5 bases align). Here the sequenced sample was CD4+ or CD8+ T cells sorted from blood, taken in a trial of the OX40 agonist ivuxolimab. The nucleotide sequence is given as TGCAGTGCGGGCGTGGCAGGGGAAGCTTTCTTT. Translated, this gives CSAGVAGEAFF.